This TCR beta chain derives from a study of T cell clones after liver transplantation. This CDR3 comprises 13 residues. Trimming took 0 bases from V and 3 from J, leaving 7 bases between them. Germline V gives CDR1 SGHRS, CDR2 YFSETQ. Libraries were prepared by immunoSEQ multiplex PCR; TCRdb keeps only in-frame clonotypes and omits some of them. This table holds tens of thousands of clones, 65% to 85% found once. The source of this sequence is a human patient who received a liver transplant. Part of the T cell pool may stem from the graft donor. Material: CD4+ T cells from blood, obtained almost 47 months after liver transplant. J is TRBJ2-7 and V is TRBV5-1; D perhaps matches TRBD2 (6 bases). As DNA, the CDR3 is TGCGCCAGCAGCTTGGTGCGGGGCTACGAGCAGTACTTC. Protein sequence: CASSLVRGYEQYF.